This TCR beta chain was sequenced during a study of blood T cell repertoires in COVID-19. Study-level information: The origin of the acute and convalescent COVID-19 samples was the United States, Italy and Spain. T cells, B-cell-depleted T cells, or PBMCs supplied cDNA or gDNA.

All enrollees were about 18 to 89 years old and from around 25 US areas. Assay: immunoSEQ multiplex PCR; the TCRdb copy retains only in-frame clones and omits some. The table lists 250,000 to 350,000 clones, 85% to 90% of them singletons. This CDR3 has 15 residues. The germline CDR1 and CDR2 sequences are SGDLS and YYNGEE. V was cut by 3 bases and J by 1 base, with 13 bases left in between. This clonotype was sampled from a young woman who had recovered from COVID-19. Specimen: PBMCs or T cells enriched from blood (not recorded which). The V and J genes are TRBV9 and TRBJ1-1; the D gene is possibly TRBD1 (5 bases). The CDR3 loop reads CASSARGRENTEAFF. The CDR3 DNA follows: TGTGCCAGCAGCGCCCGGGGGAGGGAGAACACTGAAGCTTTCTTT.